The clone carrying this T cell receptor (beta chain) appeared once. As originally analysed: Quantification of nucleated cells was approximated via reference gene primer amplification. Some clones are missing from TCRdb's copy, which holds only in-frame ones; the method was immunoSEQ multiplex PCR. That table gives V, J and clone size, and the DNA gave D and trimming. The repertoire includes roughly 500,000 clones, nearly 90% of them detected once, and roughly 1% sits in the top ten. The CDR3 is made up of 13 amino acids. CDR1 LNHDA and CDR2 SQIVND come from the germline V gene (reference sequence). V shed 4 bases and J shed 1 base, with 7 bases lying between them. Followed longitudinally, the Seattle patients had been enrolled during active infection. This sample is part of a study of blood T cell repertoires in COVID-19. Study summary: Material from acute and convalescent COVID-19 was sourced from the United States, Italy and Spain. PBMCs, B-cell-depleted T cells, or T cells provided the cDNA or gDNA that made up the material.

Sequenced: peripheral blood. The chain couples TRBV19 to TRBJ1-1, with D maybe TRBD1 (5 bases). This TCR was sampled from a man younger than 35 with COVID-19, enrolled during active disease. CDR3 amino acids: CASSRQKNTEAFF. The DNA for the CDR3 is TGTGCCAGTAGTAGACAGAAGAACACTGAAGCTTTCTTT.